Following are 24 T cell receptor beta chains from one sample sequenced in a study of cytomegalovirus exposure and HLA in healthy donors. The PCR employed 60 Vbeta primers together with 13 Jbeta primers. Produced via immunoSEQ multiplex PCR; TCRdb's table is partial and in-frame only. The table records some 150,000 clones, roughly 80% of them present only once. The sequenced sample consisted of PBMCs. The receptors were gathered from a man aged 40-50 years in good health and CMV-seronegative.

This clone was observed a single time. The chain recombines TRBV5-1 with TRBJ1-6; 7 bases are shared with TRBD1. The CDR3 is made up of 14 amino acids. V gave up 0 bases and J gave up 7 bases; unmatched junction bases: 1. Germline CDR1 is SGHRS and CDR2 is YFSETQ. CDR3 coding DNA: TGCGCCAGCAGCTTGGAGACAGGGAATTCACCCCTCCACTTT. Its translation is CASSLETGNSPLHF.

The gene calls are TRBV9 and TRBJ2-7; D unclear. V was cut by 0 bases and J by 0 bases, with 10 bases left in between. The CDR3 is 15 residues long. Germline V gene data show CDR1 as SGDLS and CDR2 as YYNGEE. CDR3: CASSVAPGSSYEQYF. CDR3 bases: TGTGCCAGCAGCGTAGCTCCGGGTAGCTCCTACGAGCAGTACTTC.

The table lists this clone with a few counts. This chain connects TRBV11-2 to TRBJ2-2; 9 nucleotides align to TRBD2. From germline, CDR1 is SGHAT and CDR2 FQNNGV. The CDR3 has 17 residues. V dropped 2 bases and J dropped 5; count of bases not matched to a gene: 9. CDR3 DNA: TGTGCCAGCAGCTTATCCCCGGCGGGGGGGCGGACCGGGGAGCTGTTTTTT. Its translation is CASSLSPAGGRTGELFF. Supplemented by reference TRBV11-2 and TRBJ2-2, the full variable domain reads EAGVAQSPRYKIIEKRQSVAFWCNPISGHATLYWYQQILGQGPKLLIQFQNNGVVDDSQLPKDRFSAERLKGVDSTLKIQPAKLEDSAVYLCASSLSPAGGRTGELFFGEGSRLTVL.

Here the CDR3 DNA reads TGTGCCAGCAGTCTGGGACAGGGGGCCTACGAGCAGTACTTC. Protein sequence: CASSLGQGAYEQYF. The rearrangement uses TRBV27 and TRBJ2-7; the match to TRBD1 covers 11 bases. Trimming removed 5 bases from V and 2 bases from J; junction bases left unmatched: 2. This CDR3 region has 14 residues. The germline gives CDR1 MNHEY, CDR2 SMNVEV (reference sequence).

V and J are TRBV5-4 and TRBJ2-5, with 14 bases matching TRBD2. The V and J ends lost 3 bases and 5 bases, in that order; junction bases with no gene match: 6. Germline V gene sequence: CDR1 SGHNT, CDR2 YYREEE (reference sequence). This CDR3 comprises 16 residues. The CDR3 is CASSYGLAGGRETQYF. The DNA of the CDR3 is TGTGCCAGCAGCTACGGACTAGCGGGGGGCAGGGAGACCCAGTACTTC.

This clone was counted only a few times. The chain couples TRBV4-2 to TRBJ1-1; no firm D call. Trimming removed 0 bases at V and 1 base at J, with 12 bases between. The length of the CDR3 is 16 residues. Per germline, CDR1 LGHNA and CDR2 YNFKEQ. CDR3 sequence: CASSQEEASGNTEAFF. CDR3 coding DNA: TGTGCCAGCAGCCAAGAGGAGGCCTCCGGGAACACTGAAGCTTTCTTT.

This clone was counted once. This rearrangement joins TRBV6-1 to TRBJ2-5; possible D gene TRBD2, 7 bases. Germline V lookup: CDR1 MNHNS, CDR2 SASEGT. The CDR3 totals 15 residues. Trimming pared 6 bases from V and 4 bases from J, leaving 18 bases between. CDR3 nucleotide sequence: TGTGCCAGCAGGGCACGGGGGCCGGGGGGAGAGACCCAGTACTTC. Protein sequence: CASRARGPGGETQYF.

The rearrangement joins TRBV2 to TRBJ2-7; 10 nucleotides align to TRBD2. Germline lookup yields CDR1 SNHLY and CDR2 FYNNEI. With V trimmed by 8 bases and J by 0 bases, 7 bases remained unmatched. The CDR3 has 15 residues. CDR3 sequence (DNA): TGTGCCAGCGAAGCGGGGGGGCTCCCCTCCTACGAGCAGTACTTC. It yields the protein CASEAGGLPSYEQYF.

This rearrangement joins TRBV19 to TRBJ1-5, with 7 bases matching TRBD1. This CDR3 spans 13 amino acids. V shed 5 bases, J shed 7 bases, and the junction held 5 bases outside the gene matches. In germline, CDR1 is LNHDA, CDR2 SQIVND (reference sequence). CDR3 DNA: TGTGCCAGTAGTGATACAGGGGTACAGCCCCAGCATTTT. This gives the protein CASSDTGVQPQHF. The complete variable domain, with remaining parts taken from reference TRBV19 and TRBJ1-5, reads DGGITQSPKYLFRKEGQNVTLSCEQNLNHDAMYWYRQDPGQGLRLIYYSQIVNDFQKGDIAEGYSVSREKKESFPLTVTSAQKNPTAFYLCASSDTGVQPQHFGDGTRLSIL.

CDR3 bases: TGTGCCAGCTCACCTCTACAGGTTGGTGGCACAGATACGCAGTATTTT. It encodes CASSPLQVGGTDTQYF. The chain recombines TRBV18 with TRBJ2-3; possible D gene TRBD1, 5 bases. The CDR3 runs 16 residues. Germline V lookup: CDR1 KGHSH, CDR2 LQKENI. Trimming shortened V by 3 bases and J by 1 base, and 14 bases separated the two germline ends.

The chain links TRBV4-1 to TRBJ1-4; TRBD1 matches at 10 bases. Germline V CDR1 and CDR2: MGHRA, YSYEKL. CDR3 length: 17 residues. The trim removed 1 base at V and 3 bases at J, leaving 5 bases unmatched. This CDR3 reads CASSQGDRGSANEKLFF. CDR3 coding DNA: TGCGCCAGCAGCCAAGGGGACAGGGGATCGGCTAATGAAAAACTGTTTTTT.

DNA for the CDR3: TGTGCCAGTAGTATAGGTGGCGGGGGGGCCAGGGAGACCCAGTACTTC. Amino acid sequence: CASSIGGGGARETQYF. The chain uses TRBV19 and TRBJ2-5; 9 bases line up with TRBD2. V was clipped by 1 base and J by 5 bases; unmatched bases: 8. Germline-derived CDR1 and CDR2 are LNHDA and SQIVND (reference sequence). CDR3 length: 16 residues.

This clone has more than one count but fewer than ten. The gene calls are TRBV11-2 and TRBJ2-5; D is possibly TRBD2 (5 bases). CDR1 SGHAT and CDR2 FQNNGV come from the germline V gene. Between the trimmed V and J ends, which lost 3 bases and 3 bases, there was a span of 11 bases. This CDR3 has 14 residues. CDR3 bases: TGTGCCAGCAGCTTCCGAGGGATTGAAGAGACCCAGTACTTC. This encodes CASSFRGIEETQYF.

The CDR3 reads CASSPGGGPTDTQYF. For the CDR3, the DNA is TGTGCCAGCTCACCTGGCGGGGGGCCCACAGATACGCAGTATTTT. The rearrangement uses TRBV18 and TRBJ2-3; 8 bases match TRBD2. The V gene end was trimmed by 3 bases and the J gene end by 2 bases; junction bases not matched to a gene: 4. This CDR3 comprises 15 residues. Per the germline V gene, CDR1 is KGHSH and CDR2 is LQKENI.

The chain links TRBV5-1 to TRBJ1-3; no definite D call. The CDR3 length is 15 residues. Trimming took 3 bases from V and 2 from J, leaving 12 bases between them. Germline V gene lookup returns CDR1 SGHRS and CDR2 YFSETQ. This CDR3 is CASSSGGGTGNTIYF. The CDR3 coding sequence is TGCGCCAGCAGCTCGGGTGGAGGCACTGGAAACACCATATATTTT.

J is TRBJ2-7 and V is TRBV11-3; TRBD1 aligns across 8 bases. The CDR3 has 14 residues. V trimming: 2 bases; J trimming: 3 bases; junction bases outside the gene matches: 3. Germline values: CDR1 SGHNT, CDR2 YENEEA. CDR3 in DNA: TGTGCCAGCAGCTTATTGGGACAGGACTACGAGCAGTACTTC. It specifies CASSLLGQDYEQYF.

This clone was counted only a few times. J is TRBJ2-7 and V is TRBV19, with a weak D call TRBD2 (5 bases). Between the trimmed V and J ends, which lost 4 bases and 8 bases, there was a span of 15 bases. The CDR3 totals 13 residues. The V gene's germline CDR1 is LNHDA and CDR2 SQIVND (reference sequence). CDR3 nucleotides: TGTGCCAGTAGTAGGGAGATGGACGACCAGCAGTACTTC. Translating gives CASSREMDDQQYF.

The CDR3, as DNA: TGCAGCGTTGAAGTATCCTTAACCGGGGAGCTGTTTTTT. It codes for CSVEVSLTGELFF. V is TRBV29-1 and J is TRBJ2-2; no clear D gene. The germline CDR1 and CDR2 sequences are SQVTM and ANQGSEA. Trimming left V 1 base short and J 5 bases short, with 8 bases between. The CDR3 consists of 13 residues.

The chain couples TRBV6-5 to TRBJ1-2, with 7 bases that match TRBD1. V lost 2 bases, J lost 10 bases, and 13 bases stayed unmatched. Germline-derived CDR1 and CDR2 are MNHEY and SVGAGI. The CDR3 is 15 amino acids. This CDR3 is CASSYPPYRGADYTF. In nucleotides, the CDR3 is TGTGCCAGCAGTTACCCTCCTTACAGGGGCGCTGACTACACCTTC.

This chain connects TRBV6-1 to TRBJ1-5, with D hard to call. CDR1 MNHNS and CDR2 SASEGT come from the germline V gene. This CDR3 has 14 residues. The ends were cut back, 1 base at V and 6 bases at J, with 10 bases in the middle. Written as DNA, the CDR3 is TGTGCCAGCAGTGAAGACGGGGTTAGTCAGCCCCAGCATTTT. Translation: CASSEDGVSQPQHF.

The V call is TRBV7-2, the J call TRBJ2-3; 8 nucleotides agree with TRBD1. The CDR3 is made up of 16 amino acids. V was pared by 4 bases and J by 2 bases, with 8 bases of the junction left unmatched. Germline loops: CDR1 SGHTA, CDR2 FQGNSA. In DNA form, the CDR3 reads TGTGCCAGCAGCTCGAGGGGGGACAGGACCACAGATACGCAGTATTTT. Protein sequence: CASSSRGDRTTDTQYF. Filled out from reference TRBV7-2 and TRBJ2-3, the complete variable domain reads GAGVSQSPSNKVTEKGKDVELRCDPISGHTALYWYRQSLGQGLEFLIYFQGNSAPDKSGLPSDRFSAERTGGSVSTLTIQRTQQEDSAVYLCASSSRGDRTTDTQYFGPGTRLTVL.

Here the CDR3 reads CASSEILSTEAFF. In DNA, the CDR3 is TGTGCCAGCAGTGAGATACTATCCACTGAAGCTTTCTTT. The chain combines TRBV6-1 with TRBJ1-1; D unclear. Trimming shortened V by 3 bases and J by 4 bases, and 9 bases separated the two germline ends. This CDR3 contains 13 residues. CDR1 is MNHNS, CDR2 SASEGT, per germline.

This clone has a single count. The rearrangement links TRBV10-1 to TRBJ2-7, with TRBD2 as a possible D gene (6 bases). CDR3 length equals 12 residues. Looked up from germline, CDR1 is WNHNN and CDR2 is SYGVQD (reference sequence). Trimming cost V 9 bases and J 6 bases, with 15 bases left between them. The CDR3 loop is CASGTARGEQYF. The CDR3 bases are TGCGCCAGTGGGACTGCGAGGGGCGAGCAGTACTTC.

The rearrangement joins TRBV7-9 to TRBJ2-5; 9 bases agree with TRBD1. Germline trimming cut 7 bases from V and 5 bases from J; bases unmatched to any gene: 5. In germline, CDR1 is SEHNR, CDR2 FQNEAQ (reference sequence). CDR3 length equals 13 residues. The CDR3: CASTDRGEETQYF. The CDR3, as DNA: TGTGCCAGCACCGACAGGGGGGAGGAGACCCAGTACTTC.